The 17 T cell receptor beta chains below all came from one sample that was sequenced in a study of blood T cell repertoires in COVID-19. The protocol was immunoSEQ multiplex PCR, while the TCRdb copy is restricted to in-frame clones and leaves out a portion. The sample shows roughly 200,000 clones, around nine tenths of them seen only once. The sequencing input was peripheral blood. Receptor source: a middle-aged man with active or convalescent COVID-19.

J is TRBJ2-2 and V is TRBV6-5, with D possibly being TRBD2 (6 bases). The germline V gene encodes CDR1 MNHEY and CDR2 SVGAGI. Trimming removed 4 bases at V and 5 bases at J, with 14 bases between. The CDR3 extends over 15 amino acids. In nucleotides, the CDR3 is TGTGCCAGCAGTTCAACCGGGACTGAAACCGGGGAGCTGTTTTTT. As protein: CASSSTGTETGELFF.

The chain couples TRBV4-1 to TRBJ1-1; 8 nucleotides agree with TRBD1. Germline CDR1 MGHRA, CDR2 YSYEKL. V lost 2 bases and J lost 0; bases outside the gene matches: 2. The length of the CDR3 is 15 residues. The CDR3 region is CASSQSTGVNTEAFF. The CDR3 DNA reads as TGCGCCAGCAGCCAATCGACAGGGGTGAACACTGAAGCTTTCTTT.

The rearrangement links TRBV28 to TRBJ2-7, with 8 bases fitting TRBD2. With 8 bases clipped from V and 6 bases from J, the junction kept 9 bases outside the gene matches. The CDR3 totals 13 residues. The germline V gene has CDR1 MDHEN and CDR2 SYDVKM. The CDR3 nucleotides are TGTGCCAGCGTGCTAGCGGGCACACCCGAGCAGTACTTC. Amino acid sequence: CASVLAGTPEQYF. The variable domain in full, with the rest retrieved from reference TRBV28 and TRBJ2-7, is DVKVTQSSRYLVKRTGEKVFLECVQDMDHENMFWYRQDPGLGLRLIYFSYDVKMKEKGDIPEGYSVSREKKERFSLILESASTNQTSMYLCASVLAGTPEQYFGPGTRLTVT.

This chain links TRBV25-1 with TRBJ2-7, with 7 bases fitting TRBD2. V gave up 1 base and J gave up 6 bases; unmatched junction bases: 9. From germline, CDR1 is MGHDK and CDR2 SYGVNS. CDR3 length: 15 residues. CDR3 coding DNA: TGTGCCAGCAGTGAATTTGCGGCGGGAGCGTCCGAGCAGTACTTC. It yields the protein CASSEFAAGASEQYF.

The chain couples TRBV10-3 to TRBJ1-1; 7 nucleotides agree with TRBD1. The germline V gene encodes CDR1 ENHRY and CDR2 SYGVKD. The length of the CDR3 is 14 residues. The V gene end was trimmed by 10 bases and the J gene end by 4 bases; junction bases not matched to a gene: 12. The CDR3 loop reads CATDRTGAGTEAFF. DNA of the CDR3: TGTGCCACCGACCGAACAGGGGCGGGCACTGAAGCTTTCTTT.

V gene TRBV3-1 (or the pseudogene TRBV3-2) combines with J gene TRBJ2-1, with 7 bases matching TRBD2. Germline CDR1 reads LGHDT; CDR2 reads YNNKEL (reference sequence). The CDR3 is 16 amino acids. The trim removed 0 bases at V and 3 bases at J, leaving 5 bases unmatched. The CDR3 coding sequence is TGTGCCAGCAGCCAAGACGGGCTAGCGGTCTACAATGAGCAGTTCTTC. It yields the protein CASSQDGLAVYNEQFF.

CDR3 in amino acids: CASGGGSQYNEQFF. The DNA for the CDR3 is TGTGCCAGCGGTGGGGGGTCCCAATACAATGAGCAGTTCTTC. The chain couples TRBV7-6 to TRBJ2-1; a weak D match, TRBD2 (6 bases). The CDR3 covers 14 residues. V lost 8 bases and J lost 4, with 15 bases in between. The germline V gene has CDR1 SGHVS and CDR2 FNYEAQ.

The chain employs TRBV2 and TRBJ2-7; D is undetermined. V dropped 3 bases and J dropped 2 bases, with 8 bases sitting between them. This CDR3 comprises 13 residues. CDR1 and CDR2 (germline): SNHLY, FYNNEI. CDR3 protein: CASSDVLPYEQYF. The CDR3 DNA reads TGTGCCAGCAGTGATGTCCTTCCCTACGAGCAGTACTTC.

The chain couples TRBV1 to TRBJ1-5; the table names TRBD1, a call not compared with the DNA. TRBV1 is assigned pseudogene status. CDR3 length: 13 amino acids. As DNA, the CDR3 is TGCACCAGTCAGAGGACAGTCCTCGGGCCCCAGCATTTT. It codes for CTSQRTVLGPQHF.

V gene TRBV7-2 combines with J gene TRBJ1-5, with TRBD1 matching 7 bases. Trimming took 4 bases from V and 3 from J; bases not matched to a gene: 3. This CDR3 has 14 residues. From germline, CDR1 is SGHTA and CDR2 FQGNSA. Written as DNA, the CDR3 is TGTGCCAGCAGCTCGACAGGGAACAATCAGCCCCAGCATTTT. Its translation is CASSSTGNNQPQHF.

This chain links TRBV18 with TRBJ1-4; D is undetermined. The CDR3 covers 15 residues. V lost 3 bases to trimming and J lost 3 bases, with 11 bases between them. CDR1 and CDR2 from the germline V gene are KGHSH and LQKENI. The CDR3 DNA reads TGTGCCAGCTCACCCCAGTCGACTGCTAATGAAAAACTGTTTTTT. It codes for CASSPQSTANEKLFF.

This chain links TRBV5-1 with TRBJ2-2; no reliable D call. The CDR3 spans 15 residues. Trimming shortened V by 0 bases and J by 4 bases, and 10 bases separated the two germline ends. From germline, CDR1 is SGHRS and CDR2 YFSETQ. The CDR3 is CASSLATIGTGELFF. CDR3 in DNA: TGCGCCAGCAGCTTGGCTACGATTGGCACCGGGGAGCTGTTTTTT.

V is TRBV5-6 and J is TRBJ2-1; TRBD2 aligns across 8 bases. The CDR3 runs to 17 residues. The germline CDR1 and CDR2 sequences are SGHDT and YYEEEE. The junction had 12 bases not matched to a gene; V was cut back by 4 bases and J by 3 bases. The CDR3 DNA sequence: TGTGCCAGCAGCGCCCTCTCGCGGGGGGCGGTCTACAATGAGCAGTTCTTC. Translation: CASSALSRGAVYNEQFF.

CDR3 nucleotide sequence: TGTGCCAGCAGCCCGACAGGGGTCCACCAAGAGACCCAGTACTTC. The encoded protein is CASSPTGVHQETQYF. The chain is built from TRBV13 and TRBJ2-5; TRBD1 matches 8 bases. V gave up 5 bases and J gave up 0 bases; unmatched junction bases: 5. Germline-derived CDR1 and CDR2 are PRHDT and FYEKMQ (reference sequence). There are 15 residues in the CDR3.

J is TRBJ1-3 and V is TRBV2, with unresolved D. Deletions cut 6 bases from V and 2 bases from J, with 11 bases between. The CDR3 has 14 amino acids. In germline, CDR1 is SNHLY, CDR2 FYNNEI. This CDR3 is CASRELTAGNTIYF. The CDR3, as DNA: TGTGCCAGCAGAGAACTAACGGCTGGAAACACCATATATTTT.

The chain combines TRBV19 with TRBJ2-4; perhaps TRBD1 as D (5 bases). In germline, CDR1 is LNHDA, CDR2 SQIVND (reference sequence). The CDR3 spans 14 residues. Trimming pared 3 bases from V and 5 bases from J, leaving 11 bases between. CDR3 DNA sequence: TGTGCCAGTAGTATTCAAGGGGCGGAAAACATTCAGTACTTC. Its protein is CASSIQGAENIQYF.

The V and J genes are TRBV6-5 and TRBJ2-7, with D unresolved. CDR3 length: 14 amino acids. Germline values: CDR1 MNHEY, CDR2 SVGAGI. Trimming left V 2 bases short and J 2 bases short, with 10 bases between. The CDR3: CASSYQSRTYEQYF. CDR3 DNA sequence: TGTGCCAGCAGTTACCAAAGCCGCACCTACGAGCAGTACTTC.